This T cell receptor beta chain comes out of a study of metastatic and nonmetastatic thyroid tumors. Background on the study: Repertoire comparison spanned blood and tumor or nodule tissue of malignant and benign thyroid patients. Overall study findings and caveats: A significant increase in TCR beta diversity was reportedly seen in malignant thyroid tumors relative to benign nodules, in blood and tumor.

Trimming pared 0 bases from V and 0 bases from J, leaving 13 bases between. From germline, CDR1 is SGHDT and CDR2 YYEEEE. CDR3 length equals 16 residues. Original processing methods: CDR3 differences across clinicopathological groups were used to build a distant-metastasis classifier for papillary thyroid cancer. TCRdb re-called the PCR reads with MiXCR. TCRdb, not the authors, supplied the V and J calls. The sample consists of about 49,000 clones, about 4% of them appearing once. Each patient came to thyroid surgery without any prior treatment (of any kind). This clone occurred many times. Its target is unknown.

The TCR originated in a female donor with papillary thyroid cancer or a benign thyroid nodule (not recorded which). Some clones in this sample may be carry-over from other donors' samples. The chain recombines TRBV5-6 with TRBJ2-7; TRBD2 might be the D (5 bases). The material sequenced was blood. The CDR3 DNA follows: TGTGCCAGCAGCTTGGGTGGACTCGGGTTCTCCTACGAGCAGTACTTC. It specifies CASSLGGLGFSYEQYF. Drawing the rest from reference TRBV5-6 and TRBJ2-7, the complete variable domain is DAGVTQSPTHLIKTRGQQVTLRCSPKSGHDTVSWYQQALGQGPQFIFQYYEEEERQRGNFPDRFSGHQFPNYSSELNVNALLLGDSALYLCASSLGGLGFSYEQYFGPGTRLTVT.